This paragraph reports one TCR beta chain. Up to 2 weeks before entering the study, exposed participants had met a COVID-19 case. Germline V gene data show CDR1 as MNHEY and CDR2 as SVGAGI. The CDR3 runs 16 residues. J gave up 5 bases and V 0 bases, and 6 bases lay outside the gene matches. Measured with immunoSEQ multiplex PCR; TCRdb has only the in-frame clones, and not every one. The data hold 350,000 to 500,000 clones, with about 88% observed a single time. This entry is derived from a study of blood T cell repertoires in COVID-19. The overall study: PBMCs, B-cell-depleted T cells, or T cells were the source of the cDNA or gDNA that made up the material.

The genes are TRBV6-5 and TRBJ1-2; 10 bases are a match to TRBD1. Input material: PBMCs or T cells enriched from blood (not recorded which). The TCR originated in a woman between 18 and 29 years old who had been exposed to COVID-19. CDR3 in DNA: TGTGCCAGCAGTTACTCCCGGAGACAGGGGGCTTATGGCTACACCTTC. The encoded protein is CASSYSRRQGAYGYTF.